This record looks at one T cell receptor beta chain sequence and its context. Its antigen is unidentified. The source of the sample is a study of cytomegalovirus exposure and HLA in healthy donors. Study-level findings and limits: Earlier analysis yielded a pattern in which most TCR beta V segments were productive about 87% or about 30% of the time. The study listed approximately 160 cytomegalovirus-associated TCR beta chains. Accurate prediction of most subjects' HLA-A and HLA-B alleles from TCR beta sequences was reported.

The primer mix had 60 Vbeta and 13 Jbeta primers. Using immunoSEQ multiplex PCR, the repertoire was profiled, and TCRdb retains in-frame clones only, with some absent. The repertoire consists of around 190,000 clones, with roughly 10% occurring once and the leading ten covering approximately 1.3%. CDR1 is SGHNT and CDR2 is YYREEE in the germline V gene (reference sequence). The CDR3 totals 17 residues. With V trimmed by 1 base and J by 0 bases, 7 bases remained unmatched. The chain combines TRBV5-4 with TRBJ2-3; TRBD2 aligns across 8 bases. The TCR comes from a woman in her 30s in good health and CMV-seropositive. Sequencing input: PBMCs. The DNA of the CDR3 is TGTGCCAGCAGCTTGAGAACAGCGGGAGCCAGCACAGATACGCAGTATTTT. This translates into CASSLRTAGASTDTQYF.